Below, 6 T cell receptor beta chains from the same sample are listed, as sequenced in a study of blood T cell repertoires in COVID-19. Produced via immunoSEQ multiplex PCR; TCRdb's table is partial and in-frame only. The profile shows roughly 90,000 clones, 65% to 90% of them singletons. The source material was peripheral blood. The receptors shown here come from a woman over 75 with active or convalescent COVID-19.

The chain uses TRBV7-9 and TRBJ2-7; weak D call: TRBD2 (5 bases). V lost 3 bases to trimming and J lost 3 bases, with 9 bases between them. The CDR3 is 13 residues long. Germline CDR1 reads SEHNR; CDR2 reads FQNEAQ (reference sequence). CDR3 amino acids: CASSFRRGYEQYF. The CDR3 nucleotides are TGTGCCAGCAGCTTCAGACGGGGCTACGAGCAGTACTTC.

This clone was observed a handful of times. The genes are TRBV2 and TRBJ2-3; D call uncertain. The CDR3 covers 15 residues. Between the trimmed V and J ends, which lost 6 bases and 2 bases, there was a span of 15 bases. Germline V CDR1 and CDR2: SNHLY, FYNNEI. The CDR3 nucleotides read TGTGCCAGCAGGCCGGAGCTTTTACTCACAGATACGCAGTATTTT. Amino acid sequence: CASRPELLLTDTQYF.

V gene TRBV5-8 combines with J gene TRBJ2-1, with 8 bases that match TRBD1. V trimming: 3 bases; J trimming: 4 bases; junction bases outside the gene matches: 9. The CDR3 covers 16 residues. The germline gives CDR1 SGHTS, CDR2 YDEGEE. In DNA form, the CDR3 reads TGTGCCAGCAGCTGGACAGGGCGTGGACCGTACAATGAGCAGTTCTTC. Amino acid sequence: CASSWTGRGPYNEQFF.

J is TRBJ1-2 and V is TRBV5-1, with D unclear. The V and J ends lost 4 bases and 4 bases respectively, with 11 bases between them. Germline V gene data show CDR1 as SGHRS and CDR2 as YFSETQ. This CDR3 has 13 residues. In nucleotides, the CDR3 is TGCGCCAGCAGCCCCCCCGGGAGCTATGGCTACACCTTC. Its protein product is CASSPPGSYGYTF.

In this sample, this clone turned up once. V usage is TRBV11-1 and J usage is TRBJ2-1, with 13 bases lining up with TRBD2. Germline V lookup: CDR1 SGHAT, CDR2 FQDESV (reference sequence). This CDR3 is built from 14 residues. V was pared by 5 bases and J by 13 bases, with 8 bases of the junction left unmatched. The CDR3 DNA sequence: TGTGCCAGCAGCCCCAGCCGGACTAGCGGGAGCCAGTTCTTC. Protein product: CASSPSRTSGSQFF.

CDR3 nucleotides: TGTGCCAGCAGCCAAAGTAGCGGCCACACCGGGGAGCTGTTTTTT. This codes for CASSQSSGHTGELFF. The chain has TRBV4-2 and TRBJ2-2; tentative D call: TRBD2 (6 bases). The germline gives CDR1 LGHNA, CDR2 YNFKEQ. CDR3 length equals 15 residues. V gave up 2 bases and J gave up 3 bases, with 10 bases separating them.